This T cell receptor (beta chain) was sequenced for a study of cytomegalovirus exposure and HLA in healthy donors (dated by TCRdb to the late 2010s). Background on the whole study: In an earlier analysis of roughly 500 of the donors, 250 to 300 Gb of sequence data and approximately 100 million unique TCR beta sequences from 150 million to 200 million T cells were reported. Around 330 gigabases of sequencing data and tens of millions of unique TCR sequences made up an early release that covered several hundred HLA-typed donors. Of the roughly 430 genotyped donors, about 84% fell in the genetic ancestry cluster associated with self-reported Caucasian donors. The study aimed to test whether cataloging public T cell receptors could reveal signatures of past pathogen exposure. The T cell repertoires of several hundred subjects were profiled by immunosequencing and related to cytomegalovirus serostatus. A separate validation cohort of about 110 different subjects was used in addition to the roughly 720-subject first cohort. The study combined high-throughput TCR immunosequencing, statistical association of individual TCRs with disease status, and machine learning to predict cytomegalovirus infection status. A later analysis re-examined previously published TCR beta repertoires from just over 650 donors and added high-resolution HLA genotyping to investigate patterns of TCR occurrence. The later analysis used no new phenotypic data to find candidate immune exposures, relying instead on TCR beta sequences and their occurrence across donors. An earlier analysis of nearly 600 of the donors applied high-throughput TCR beta sequencing to assess whether each TCR beta V gene segment acted as functional or pseudogenic. Donor age, sex, ethnicity and CMV serostatus were compiled alongside the repertoire data. In a later genetic analysis, genome-wide SNP genotypes for about three fifths of the 666 donors were used, and that subset was treated as a discovery cohort. All discovery cohort repertoires had been generated using a single sequencing platform. HLA typing covered class I and class II loci at four-digit resolution. Typing coverage differed by locus: A, B, C, DRB1 and DQB1 were typed in about 629-640 donors, DQA1 in 522, DPA1 in around 600, and DPB1 in around 490. About five DR-DQ haplotypes were handled as single units for association and clustering because linkage in the cohort was strong. Among some 410 genotyped donors of the cohort, an average of approximately 240,000 unique TCR beta nucleotide sequences were sequenced per donor, around a sixth of them non-productive. Study-level results and caveats: According to a later analysis, TCR association rates differed among HLA loci, with DRB1 alleles showing the most associated TCRs and HLA-C alleles showing the fewest. The study gave a list of 150 to 200 TCR beta chains associated with cytomegalovirus. In vitro tests confirmed that a few of the cytomegalovirus-associated TCR beta chains recognize cytomegalovirus antigens. A further reported finding was that TCR beta sequences accurately predicted the HLA-A and HLA-B alleles for most subjects in the first cohort. According to a later analysis, parvovirus B19, influenza, CMV and Epstein-Barr virus appeared linked to several top co-occurrence clusters. When HLA alleles, especially DR and DQ, strongly co-occurred, attributing TCR associations to individual alleles was difficult. In this cohort, only TCR beta chains were sequenced, and detectable features were limited by the absence of alpha or paired-chain data. Around 16 rarely observed V segments, including chromosome 9 orphons, were excluded from the earlier analysis of approximately 500 of the donors because counts were too low. In both the original and validation cohorts, the classifier was reported to diagnose cytomegalovirus status with high specificity and sensitivity. The 87-base-pair reads could not distinguish some IMGT-functional V segments, including TRBV6-2 and TRBV6-3, so those segments were excluded. The authors suggested that the approach could potentially be generalized to other disease states and immunological phenotypes. Presence/absence analyses assumed roughly uniform sequencing depth across donors, an assumption that may not hold. In a later analysis, HLA-associated TCR beta chains were found to be more clonally expanded and to have lower generation probabilities than equally common non-associated chains. In a later genetic analysis, a missense DCLRE1C variant was associated with V-gene and J-gene trimming of TCR beta chains, and the association was replicated in an independent cohort. In a later analysis, some 18,000 TCR beta sequences were associated with specific HLA alleles at a false discovery rate of 0.05. Because HLA typing was unavailable for some donors at each locus, only the typed subset was used in association tests. While some public TCRs were present in many individuals, most TCR sequences turned up only very rarely across donors. Correlated functional status among segregating V segments might reflect linkage disequilibrium, but an unknown experimental factor could not be ruled out. Immune exposure information for the cohort was limited to CMV serostatus. In an earlier analysis of more than 450 of the donors, most TCR beta V segments were observed in productive rearrangements about 87% or about 30% of the time, broadly matching IMGT annotations. A cluster of highly shared sequence variants was judged likely to be a technical artifact of the sequencing pipeline. A later analysis found that most CMV-associated TCR beta chains appeared HLA-restricted, with HLA associations seemingly driven largely by CMV exposure. According to a later genetic analysis, donors in an Asian-associated ancestry cluster had fewer N-insertions in productive TCRs than the approximately 650-donor mean.

The library was prepared using the immunoSEQ multiplex PCR assay. The multiplex PCR relied on a mix of 60 forward primers for TCR Vbeta segments and 13 reverse primers for TCR Jbeta segments. A multiplex PCR assay on genomic DNA amplified the CDR3 region of rearranged TCR beta genes. The amplified TCR beta libraries were sequenced on the Illumina HiSeq System as 87-base-pair reads. Under the source paper's analysis protocol: A later analysis counted 75 million to 100 million unique TCR beta chains across the 550 to 800 repertoires, and 9 million to 14 million of these chains were shared by at least two donors. Raw reads were error-corrected and collapsed into unique sequences by a nearest-neighbor algorithm in which closely related sequences were merged to remove PCR and sequencing errors. Alignment of CDR3 sequences to IMGT reference sequences was used to assign V, D and J gene segments. For a sequence to be retained, at least a six-nucleotide match to both a V gene segment and a J gene segment was required. Rearrangements were called productive when the CDR3 lacked stop codons and stayed in frame with V and J; all others were non-productive. CDR3 was defined according to IMGT convention as the region running from the second conserved V-encoded cysteine to the conserved J-encoded phenylalanine. Sequences without an unambiguous match to a single V gene segment were excluded from the earlier analysis of 587 of the donors. An earlier analysis of a few hundred of the donors called V segments functional above 56.7% productive rearrangements and segregating when the between-donor standard deviation exceeded 5%. A statistical classification framework was built to diagnose cytomegalovirus status from the catalog of TCR beta chain sequences. V and J gene assignment, in a later analysis, came from comparing TCR nucleotide sequences with IMGT/GENE-DB human TR gene sequences. Using the TCRdist pipeline, a later analysis assigned CDR3 sequences along with most-parsimonious VDJ recombination scenarios. In a later analysis, each TCR beta chain was defined by its CDR3 amino acid sequence together with its V-gene family, and reads lacking a unique V-gene family were excluded. In a later analysis, 450 to 600 highly shared, low-generation-probability nucleotide sequences were removed to address suspected cross-contamination and a sequencing artifact. In a later analysis, a clonal expansion index for each public chain was calculated from normalized within-repertoire ranks of inferred template counts. In a later analysis, generation probabilities were computed using a VDJ recombination model fitted to out-of-frame rearrangements, and the results were checked against IGoR. Hypergeometric tests were used in a later analysis to score TCR-TCR, TCR-HLA and TCR-CMV co-occurrence, with a repertoire-size bias correction applied to the TCR pairs. False discovery rates were estimated in a later analysis by permuting HLA or CMV assignments 20 times. In a later analysis, co-occurring TCRs were grouped using DBSCAN, with TCRdist sequence similarity added in when clustering inside HLA-allele-positive subsets. Repertoires with fewer than 30,000 or more than 120,000 public chains, plus five repertoires with anomalous nucleotide sharing, were excluded from co-occurrence clustering. What TCRdb holds here is the immuneACCESS table cut down to in-frame rearrangements. Part of the clones is not present; checked against another copy, under half of the missing clones reflect an unresolved V gene, and the others are unexplained. That table supplies the V and J calls and clone size; D and trimming were determined from the DNA. The sample table contains roughly 170,000 clones; only one count was recorded for 60% to 80% of them. Roughly 13% of the sample is held by the ten biggest clonotypes.

Measured from the cysteine to the phenylalanine, the CDR3 is 15 residues long. Just the 45-base CDR3 DNA is kept, in frame starting at base 1. Unmatched junction bases come to 7, with V trimmed by 0 bases and J by 11 bases. The CDR1 and CDR2 encoded by the germline V gene are MGHRA and YSYEKL. Concerning this clone: Its cognate antigen has yet to be identified. Nothing much larger sits one base from this clone, and base qualities are not available.

The cohort was made up of roughly 670 healthy bone marrow donors. At the time of sampling, every cohort member was nominally healthy, though immune exposures that went unrecorded were likely present. The donor tested CMV seropositive, placing the donor among the 250 to 300 seropositive members of the cohort. A peripheral blood sample was collected from each donor, and TCR beta sequencing was performed on peripheral blood mononuclear cells. The Qiagen DNeasy Blood Extraction Kit was used to extract genomic DNA from the blood cell samples. The sample consisted of PBMCs. The clonotype comes from a woman aged 50 to 65 in good health and CMV-seropositive. The sequence joins TRBV4-1 to TRBJ1-6, with 7 bases matching TRBD1. The CDR3 protein sequence reads: CASSQDAGGKTPLHF. The DNA reads as follows: TGCGCCAGCAGCCAAGACGCAGGGGGAAAAACACCCCTCCACTTT.